One sample yielded the 15 T cell receptor beta chains listed below, sequenced in a study of cytomegalovirus exposure and HLA in healthy donors (dated by TCRdb to 2015 to 2018). To prepare the library, the immunoSEQ multiplex PCR assay was applied. The immuneACCESS repertoire file appears here via TCRdb, limited to in-frame rearrangements. These files lack a portion of the clones; in checked studies, under half of the deficit traces to unresolved V genes, and the cause of the others is not known. This sample holds 120,000 or so clones; approximately 88% were observed only once. Over 1.3% of the sample rests with the top ten. Sequencing input: PBMCs. These receptor sequences come from a woman in her twenties or thirties in good health and CMV-seropositive.

The rearrangement joins TRBV4-2 to TRBJ2-7, with TRBD2 matching 8 bases. V shed 0 bases, J shed 6 bases, and the junction held 10 bases outside the gene matches. Germline V gene lookup returns CDR1 LGHNA and CDR2 YNFKEQ. This CDR3 is 16 amino acids long. The CDR3 nucleotides are TGTGCCAGCAGCCAAGATAATAGCGGGACTCCCCGCGAGCAGTACTTC. Translated, it gives CASSQDNSGTPREQYF.

This sequence joins TRBV5-6 and TRBJ2-7; 8 nucleotides match TRBD1. Germline values: CDR1 SGHDT, CDR2 YYEEEE. V was pared by 0 bases and J by 4 bases, with 0 bases of the junction left unmatched. This CDR3 has 13 amino acids. The CDR3 sequence: CASSLGTGYEQYF. CDR3 in DNA: TGTGCCAGCAGCTTGGGGACAGGGTACGAGCAGTACTTC.

The gene calls are TRBV9 and TRBJ2-1; 7 bases are shared with TRBD1. CDR3 length: 15 residues. Germline V CDR1 and CDR2: SGDLS, YYNGEE. V was pared by 2 bases and J by 3 bases, with 5 bases of the junction left unmatched. The CDR3 reads CASSVRGGVYNEQFF. The CDR3 DNA is TGTGCCAGCAGCGTTAGAGGGGGCGTCTACAATGAGCAGTTCTTC.

The V call is TRBV4-1, the J call TRBJ2-3; 8 bases align to TRBD2. The germline CDR1 and CDR2 sequences are MGHRA and YSYEKL. V was clipped by 1 base and J by 3 bases; unmatched bases: 12. The CDR3 runs 18 residues. CDR3 sequence: CASSQGTKKSGRTDTQYF. CDR3 bases: TGCGCCAGCAGCCAAGGGACGAAAAAAAGCGGGAGAACAGATACGCAGTATTTT.

The V and J genes are TRBV9 and TRBJ2-5; TRBD1 might be the D (6 bases). The CDR3 contains 13 residues. From germline, CDR1 is SGDLS and CDR2 YYNGEE. V was trimmed by 3 bases and J by 4 bases, leaving 10 bases between them. CDR3 DNA sequence: TGTGCCAGCAGCGAAACAGGGACAGAGACCCAGTACTTC. Translation: CASSETGTETQYF.

The chain joins TRBV30 to TRBJ1-1; 8 nucleotides agree with TRBD1. V shed 3 bases, J shed 2 bases, and the junction held 5 bases outside the gene matches. CDR3 length: 14 amino acids. CDR1 GTSNPN and CDR2 SVGIG come from the germline V gene (reference sequence). As DNA, the CDR3 is TGTGCCTGGAGCAGGACAGGGACAAACACTGAAGCTTTCTTT. This sequence encodes CAWSRTGTNTEAFF.

V gene TRBV27 combines with J gene TRBJ2-7, with a possible D match to TRBD1 (6 bases). The V end lost 4 bases, the J end lost 7 bases, and 14 bases lay between the germline ends. Germline V lookup: CDR1 MNHEY, CDR2 SMNVEV (reference sequence). The CDR3 runs 13 residues. The CDR3 loop reads CASSSPDRLEQYF. CDR3 in DNA: TGTGCCAGCAGTTCCCCGGACAGATTGGAGCAGTACTTC.

The CDR3 sequence: CAVPGTANEKLFF. CDR3 DNA: TGTGCCGTACCCGGGACAGCTAATGAAAAACTGTTTTTT. The V and J genes are TRBV28 and TRBJ1-4; TRBD1 aligns across 7 bases. This CDR3 spans 13 amino acids. V lost 11 bases to trimming and J lost 3 bases; unmatched junction nucleotides: 6. Germline CDR1 and CDR2: MDHEN and SYDVKM.

This rearrangement joins TRBV28 to TRBJ2-5; D may be TRBD2 (5 bases). Germline lookup yields CDR1 MDHEN and CDR2 SYDVKM. Trimming took 2 bases from V and 2 from J, leaving 9 bases between them. This CDR3 has 14 amino acids. The CDR3, as DNA: TGTGCCAGCAGTTTAGGAGCGGAACAAGAGACCCAGTACTTC. It encodes CASSLGAEQETQYF. The entire variable domain, with the rest obtained from reference TRBV28 and TRBJ2-5, is as follows: DVKVTQSSRYLVKRTGEKVFLECVQDMDHENMFWYRQDPGLGLRLIYFSYDVKMKEKGDIPEGYSVSREKKERFSLILESASTNQTSMYLCASSLGAEQETQYFGPGTRLLVL.

The chain joins TRBV5-4 to TRBJ2-3; TRBD1 matches 10 bases. The CDR3 has 16 residues. V lost 2 bases, J lost 4 bases, and 7 bases stayed unmatched. Germline V CDR1 and CDR2: SGHNT, YYREEE (reference sequence). Written as DNA, the CDR3 is TGTGCCAGCAGCTTCGTCCGGGACAGGGGAGCAGATACGCAGTATTTT. It yields the protein CASSFVRDRGADTQYF.

The chain couples TRBV2 to TRBJ1-2, with D possibly being TRBD1 (6 bases). This CDR3 has 12 residues. Deletions cut 5 bases from V and 7 bases from J, with 11 bases between. From germline, CDR1 is SNHLY and CDR2 FYNNEI. CDR3 in amino acids: CASSSHRVGYTF. The CDR3 coding sequence is TGTGCCAGCAGTTCCCACAGGGTTGGCTACACCTTC.

This clone has more than one count but fewer than ten. The rearrangement uses TRBV19 and TRBJ1-5; D remains unclear. Germline V lookup: CDR1 LNHDA, CDR2 SQIVND (reference sequence). V lost 5 bases and J 2 bases, leaving 7 bases between the germline ends. The CDR3 is made up of 13 amino acids. The chain's CDR3 is CASSGGGNQPQHF. CDR3 nucleotides: TGTGCCAGTAGTGGAGGAGGCAATCAGCCCCAGCATTTT.

This chain uses TRBV11-2 with TRBJ1-3; D call uncertain. Germline CDR1 SGHAT, CDR2 FQNNGV. The CDR3 consists of 12 residues. Between the trimmed V and J ends, which lost 4 bases and 4 bases, there was a span of 5 bases. CDR3: CASSSLGNTIYF. The DNA for the CDR3 is TGTGCCAGCAGCTCACTGGGAAACACCATATATTTT. The full variable domain, its missing parts supplied by reference TRBV11-2 and TRBJ1-3, is EAGVAQSPRYKIIEKRQSVAFWCNPISGHATLYWYQQILGQGPKLLIQFQNNGVVDDSQLPKDRFSAERLKGVDSTLKIQPAKLEDSAVYLCASSSLGNTIYFGEGSWLTVV.

This chain's CDR3 is CASSRDRGETQYF. The CDR3, as DNA: TGTGCCAGCAGCCGGGACAGGGGAGAGACCCAGTACTTC. The chain employs TRBV9 and TRBJ2-5; TRBD1 matches 10 bases. Germline CDR1 and CDR2: SGDLS and YYNGEE. CDR3 size: 13 residues. After removal of 4 bases from V and 4 bases from J, the junction contained 1 base not matched to a gene.

The chain couples TRBV6-6 to TRBJ2-7, with TRBD1 as a possible D gene (5 bases). The CDR3 spans 14 residues. Germline assignment: CDR1 MNHNY and CDR2 SVGAGI (reference sequence). Trimming took off 0 bases at V and 3 bases at J, with 9 bases between the two ends. The chain's CDR3 is CASSYSGQGYEQYF. Here the CDR3 DNA reads TGTGCCAGCAGTTACTCGGGCCAGGGCTACGAGCAGTACTTC.